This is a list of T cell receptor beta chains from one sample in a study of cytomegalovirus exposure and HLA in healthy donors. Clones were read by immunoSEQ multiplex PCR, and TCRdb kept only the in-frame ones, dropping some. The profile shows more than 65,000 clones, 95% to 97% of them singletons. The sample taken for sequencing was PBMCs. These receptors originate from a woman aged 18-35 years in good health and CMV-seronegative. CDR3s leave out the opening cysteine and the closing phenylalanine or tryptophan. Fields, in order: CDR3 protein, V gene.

cdr3_aa: ASSEALRQGSLATNEKLF
v_call: TRBV2

cdr3_aa: ASSQVGQGYEQY
v_call: TRBV4-1

cdr3_aa: ASSIWSWRGTEAF
v_call: TRBV19

cdr3_aa: ASSMAGLNTEAF
v_call: TRBV19

cdr3_aa: ASRHDLAYEQY
v_call: TRBV2

cdr3_aa: ASSPRYEQY
v_call: TRBV25-1

cdr3_aa: ASSSDRGWAGELF
v_call: TRBV5-1

cdr3_aa: ASSPGAGGRNEQF
v_call: TRBV6-6

cdr3_aa: ATSRDLTGTDTQY
v_call: TRBV15

cdr3_aa: ASSLVAGTYEQY
v_call: TRBV5-6

cdr3_aa: ASSLTAGVPLQETQY
v_call: TRBV5-1

cdr3_aa: SVVVVPGNYNEQF
v_call: TRBV29-1

cdr3_aa: ASQLAGAYNEQF
v_call: TRBV6-1

cdr3_aa: ASSQAENYEQY
v_call: TRBV9

cdr3_aa: ASSLRGSDEETQY
v_call: TRBV7-9

cdr3_aa: ASSLFTSGGLDEQF
v_call: TRBV27

cdr3_aa: ATSVQGTANEKLF
v_call: TRBV15

cdr3_aa: ASSPWDRDYEQY
v_call: TRBV7-8

cdr3_aa: ASSRDSPGEEKLF
v_call: TRBV19

cdr3_aa: ASSLPGTGGTLEQY
v_call: TRBV7-9

cdr3_aa: ASSMIAGSGANVLT
v_call: TRBV19

cdr3_aa: AISAGQSSNQPQH
v_call: TRBV10-3

cdr3_aa: ASSGTGESDTQY
v_call: TRBV5-6

cdr3_aa: STKPPGQSSYNEQF
v_call: TRBV29-1

cdr3_aa: ASSVVEDNGYGYT
v_call: TRBV9

cdr3_aa: ASSLAPTGNTEAF
v_call: TRBV5-4

cdr3_aa: ASSKDAGYGYT
v_call: TRBV5-1

cdr3_aa: ASSLDGREKGEAF
v_call: TRBV28

cdr3_aa: ASSPGQGAADEQY
v_call: TRBV18

cdr3_aa: ASSPAEYTGELF
v_call: TRBV18

cdr3_aa: ASRDGQSPRTEAF
v_call: TRBV19

cdr3_aa: ASRVSSGEAF
v_call: TRBV6-6

cdr3_aa: ATSRDPGFGGYT
v_call: TRBV15

cdr3_aa: ASSLWGQGFTYEQY
v_call: TRBV5-5

cdr3_aa: ASSEMSLSSYEQY
v_call: TRBV6-1

cdr3_aa: ASVRDRGISGSPLH
v_call: TRBV27

cdr3_aa: ASSDSGGPLNEQF
v_call: TRBV10-1

cdr3_aa: STYVRGQEDTEAF
v_call: TRBV29-1

cdr3_aa: ASSIGAGGSEQF
v_call: TRBV19

cdr3_aa: ASSSVAGGNTGELF
v_call: TRBV13

cdr3_aa: ASSSPRGDSGSRYEQY
v_call: TRBV11-2

cdr3_aa: ASSGAPHPGANVLT
v_call: TRBV4-1

cdr3_aa: ASSQAGGRRTEAF
v_call: TRBV4-1

cdr3_aa: ASSPLTEKNEKLF
v_call: TRBV18

cdr3_aa: ASSLGGDTSEQY
v_call: TRBV7-6

cdr3_aa: ASSEWILAGGLSYNEQF
v_call: TRBV10-1

cdr3_aa: ASSRDRGSSINTEAF
v_call: TRBV2

cdr3_aa: ASSPNYAGGPAEQY
v_call: TRBV19

cdr3_aa: ASSDPGQPQH
v_call: TRBV2

cdr3_aa: ASSSRVAGNTEAF
v_call: TRBV27

cdr3_aa: ASSSQYEQY
v_call: TRBV5-4

cdr3_aa: ASSPGLAGGYEQF
v_call: TRBV28